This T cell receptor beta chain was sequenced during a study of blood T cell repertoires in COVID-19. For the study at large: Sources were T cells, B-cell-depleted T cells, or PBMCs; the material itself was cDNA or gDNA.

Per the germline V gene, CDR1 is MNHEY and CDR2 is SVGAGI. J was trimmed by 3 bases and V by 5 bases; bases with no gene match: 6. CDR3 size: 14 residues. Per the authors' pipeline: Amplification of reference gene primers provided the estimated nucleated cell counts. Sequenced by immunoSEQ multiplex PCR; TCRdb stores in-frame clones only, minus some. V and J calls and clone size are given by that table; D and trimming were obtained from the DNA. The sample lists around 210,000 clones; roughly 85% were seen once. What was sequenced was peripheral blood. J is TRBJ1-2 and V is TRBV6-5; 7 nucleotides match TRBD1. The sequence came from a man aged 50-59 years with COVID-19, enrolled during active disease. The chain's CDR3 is CASSRHQGDYGYTF. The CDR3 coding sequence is TGTGCCAGCAGTCGTCACCAGGGGGACTATGGCTACACCTTC.